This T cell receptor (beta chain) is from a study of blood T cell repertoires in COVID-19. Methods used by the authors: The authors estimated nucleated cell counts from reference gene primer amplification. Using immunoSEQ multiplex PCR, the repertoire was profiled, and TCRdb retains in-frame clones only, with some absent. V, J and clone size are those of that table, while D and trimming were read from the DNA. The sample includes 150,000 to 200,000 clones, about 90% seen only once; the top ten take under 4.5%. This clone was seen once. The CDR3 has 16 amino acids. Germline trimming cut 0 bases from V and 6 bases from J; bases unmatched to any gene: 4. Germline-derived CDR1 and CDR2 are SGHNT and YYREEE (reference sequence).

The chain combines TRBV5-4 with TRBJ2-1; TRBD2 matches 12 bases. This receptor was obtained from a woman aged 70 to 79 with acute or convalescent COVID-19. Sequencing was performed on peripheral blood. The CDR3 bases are TGTGCCAGCAGCTTGGGACTAGCGGGAGTAGGCAATGAGCAGTTCTTC. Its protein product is CASSLGLAGVGNEQFF.